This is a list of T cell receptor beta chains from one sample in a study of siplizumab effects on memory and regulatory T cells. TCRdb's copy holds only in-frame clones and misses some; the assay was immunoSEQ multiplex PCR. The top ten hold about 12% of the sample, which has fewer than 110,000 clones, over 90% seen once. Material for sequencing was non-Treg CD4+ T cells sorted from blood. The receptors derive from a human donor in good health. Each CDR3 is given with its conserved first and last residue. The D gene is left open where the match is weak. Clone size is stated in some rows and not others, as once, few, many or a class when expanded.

CDR3 protein: CASSLSRGRGSHNEQFF; CDR3 DNA: TGTGCCAGCAGCTTATCTAGGGGGCGAGGTTCCCACAATGAGCAGTTCTTC; J gene: TRBJ2-1; V gene: TRBV11-3; clone size: NA; D gene: TRBD1
CDR3 protein: CASGPLAGVRNEQFF; CDR3 DNA: TGTGCTAGTGGTCCACTAGCGGGAGTGAGAAATGAGCAGTTCTTC; J gene: TRBJ2-1; V gene: TRBV12-5; clone size: NA; D gene: TRBD2
CDR3 protein: CASSIQGVNTGELFF; CDR3 DNA: TGTGCCAGTAGTATTCAGGGAGTTAACACCGGGGAGCTGTTTTTT; J gene: TRBJ2-2; V gene: TRBV19; clone size: NA; D gene: NA
CDR3 protein: CASSLETSVYNEQFF; CDR3 DNA: TGCGCCAGCAGCTTGGAGACTAGCGTGTACAATGAGCAGTTCTTC; J gene: TRBJ2-1; V gene: TRBV5-1; clone size: once; D gene: TRBD2
CDR3 protein: CASSITPADTGELFF; CDR3 DNA: TGTGCCAGCAGTATAACGCCAGCGGACACCGGGGAGCTGTTTTTT; J gene: TRBJ2-2; V gene: TRBV6-4; clone size: NA; D gene: NA
CDR3 protein: CASSPRDYGAGGTSNSYEQYF; CDR3 DNA: TGTGCCAGCAGTCCGCGGGATTACGGAGCGGGAGGAACCTCTAACTCCTACGAGCAGTACTTC; J gene: TRBJ2-7; V gene: TRBV28; clone size: NA; D gene: TRBD2
CDR3 protein: CASSSGRRNTEAFF; CDR3 DNA: TGTGCCAGCAGCTCTGGACGGCGGAACACTGAAGCTTTCTTT; J gene: TRBJ1-1; V gene: TRBV5-4; clone size: NA; D gene: NA
CDR3 protein: CASRASIDQPQHF; CDR3 DNA: TGCGCCAGCAGGGCCTCAATTGATCAGCCCCAGCATTTT; J gene: TRBJ1-5; V gene: TRBV4-1; clone size: NA; D gene: NA
CDR3 protein: CASSTLQAHEKLFF; CDR3 DNA: TGTGCCAGTAGTACTTTACAAGCGCATGAAAAACTGTTTTTT; J gene: TRBJ1-4; V gene: TRBV19; clone size: NA; D gene: NA
CDR3 protein: CASSEAPGTGGQETQYF; CDR3 DNA: TGTGCCAGCAGTGAAGCGCCGGGTACCGGGGGCCAAGAGACCCAGTACTTC; J gene: TRBJ2-5; V gene: TRBV6-1; clone size: NA; D gene: NA
CDR3 protein: CAGRSEGSSGETQYF; CDR3 DNA: TGCGCCGGCCGCTCCGAAGGGAGTTCGGGAGAGACCCAGTACTTC; J gene: TRBJ2-5; V gene: TRBV5-1; clone size: NA; D gene: NA
CDR3 protein: CASRDSPGYGYTF; CDR3 DNA: TGTGCCAGCAGGGACAGCCCAGGGTATGGCTACACCTTC; J gene: TRBJ1-2; V gene: TRBV25-1; clone size: NA; D gene: NA
CDR3 protein: CSVDSVNEQFF; CDR3 DNA: TGCAGCGTTGATAGTGTGAATGAGCAGTTCTTC; J gene: TRBJ2-1; V gene: TRBV29-1; clone size: NA; D gene: NA
CDR3 protein: CASSLAGAKNIQYF; CDR3 DNA: TGTGCCAGCAGCTTGGCAGGGGCCAAAAACATTCAGTACTTC; J gene: TRBJ2-4; V gene: TRBV5-4; clone size: NA; D gene: NA
CDR3 protein: CASRDRTSGSANEQFF; CDR3 DNA: TGTGCAAGTCGCGATCGGACTAGCGGGAGTGCCAATGAGCAGTTCTTC; J gene: TRBJ2-1; V gene: TRBV12-2; clone size: NA; D gene: NA
CDR3 protein: CASSRTGRGTYEQYF; CDR3 DNA: TGTGCCAGCAGCCGGACGGGGAGAGGGACCTACGAGCAGTACTTC; J gene: TRBJ2-7; V gene: TRBV6-5; clone size: NA; D gene: NA
CDR3 protein: CASSQGRTRNTIYF; CDR3 DNA: TGCGCCAGCAGCCAGGGACGGACTAGGAACACCATATATTTT; J gene: TRBJ1-3; V gene: TRBV4-1; clone size: NA; D gene: NA
CDR3 protein: CSVEGKGGYGYTF; CDR3 DNA: TGCAGCGTTGAGGGGAAGGGGGGCTATGGCTACACCTTC; J gene: TRBJ1-2; V gene: TRBV29-1; clone size: NA; D gene: NA
CDR3 protein: CAIRTESVYGYTF; CDR3 DNA: TGTGCCATCAGGACAGAATCGGTCTATGGCTACACCTTC; J gene: TRBJ1-2; V gene: TRBV10-3; clone size: NA; D gene: NA
CDR3 protein: CASRRGPSYEQYF; CDR3 DNA: TGTGCCAGCCGTAGGGGGCCCTCCTACGAGCAGTACTTC; J gene: TRBJ2-7; V gene: TRBV19; clone size: NA; D gene: TRBD1
CDR3 protein: CASSTGTGRYNEQFF; CDR3 DNA: TGTGCCAGCAGTACCGGGACAGGGAGGTACAATGAGCAGTTCTTC; J gene: TRBJ2-1; V gene: TRBV6-6; clone size: NA; D gene: TRBD1
CDR3 protein: CASSSGADTQYF; CDR3 DNA: TGTGCCAGCAGCTCCGGAGCAGATACGCAGTATTTT; J gene: TRBJ2-3; V gene: TRBV5-5; clone size: NA; D gene: NA
CDR3 protein: CASSGFAGGDYEQYF; CDR3 DNA: TGCGCCAGCAGTGGGTTCGCAGGGGGAGATTACGAGCAGTACTTC; J gene: TRBJ2-7; V gene: TRBV10-2; clone size: NA; D gene: TRBD1
CDR3 protein: CASSLRSGQGAYEQYF; CDR3 DNA: TGCGCCAGCAGCTTGAGGTCGGGACAGGGGGCCTACGAGCAGTACTTC; J gene: TRBJ2-7; V gene: TRBV5-1; clone size: NA; D gene: TRBD1
CDR3 protein: CASTKSDEGGAGEQFF; CDR3 DNA: TGTGCCAGCACCAAGAGTGACGAGGGAGGGGCAGGTGAGCAGTTCTTC; J gene: TRBJ2-1; V gene: TRBV5-4; clone size: NA; D gene: TRBD2
CDR3 protein: CASKSTGGNTEAFF; CDR3 DNA: TGTGCCAGCAAATCCACCGGGGGGAACACTGAAGCTTTCTTT; J gene: TRBJ1-1; V gene: TRBV7-2; clone size: NA; D gene: NA
CDR3 protein: CASSADGQGNQPQHF; CDR3 DNA: TGTGCCAGCAGCGCGGACGGACAGGGCAATCAGCCCCAGCATTTT; J gene: TRBJ1-5; V gene: TRBV2; clone size: NA; D gene: TRBD1